The clone carrying this TCR beta chain has only one observation. The data are from a study of blood T cell repertoires in COVID-19. Study-wide context: Samples came from the United States, Italy and Spain, spanning acute and convalescent COVID-19. T cells, B-cell-depleted T cells, or PBMCs supplied cDNA or gDNA.

The CDR3 sequence is 15 residues long. V was cut by 3 bases and J by 4 bases, with 15 bases left in between. Germline assignment: CDR1 SNHLY and CDR2 FYNNEI. How the authors handled the data: Reference gene primer amplification gave estimated nucleated cell counts. Sequencing used immunoSEQ multiplex PCR; TCRdb keeps in-frame clones, though not all of them. V, J and clone size reflect that table, while D and trimming were determined from the DNA. The sample consists of over 600,000 clones, 85% to 90% of them appearing once. The chain couples TRBV2 to TRBJ1-1, with D possibly being TRBD1 (5 bases). The source material was peripheral blood. The TCR was taken from a woman in her late teens or twenties with acute or convalescent COVID-19. CDR3 nucleotide sequence: TGTGCCAGCAGTGAGACCGGGGGGGTCGCCACTGAAGCTTTCTTT. This gives the protein CASSETGGVATEAFF.